This T cell receptor (beta chain) was sequenced in a study of T cells after yellow fever vaccination. Study overall: Preparation used SMART-Seq v4 Ultra Low Input for the low-cell-number fractions.

The V gene's germline CDR1 is DFQATT and CDR2 SNEGSKA (reference sequence). The germline V and J ends were trimmed by 0 bases and 2 bases, with 10 bases remaining between them. This CDR3 has 14 amino acids. TCRdb re-derived calls from the 5' RACE reads in MiXCR, one entry per CDR3 protein. The sample shows about 260,000 distinct CDR3 sequences, about 5.2% of them seen only once. Study-level points and caveats: By day 5 rather than day 15, the secondary response had peaked, though it was weaker.

This clonotype was recorded many times. The antigen is unknown. The genes are TRBV20-1 and TRBJ1-2; D ambiguous. The receptor was derived from a man aged 18 to 30 who received the YFV17D yellow fever vaccine. Sequenced here: CD4+ T cells sorted from PBMCs, sampled on the day of the yellow fever booster vaccination. CDR3 DNA: TGCAGTGCTAGAGAATCGAGGCGAAACTATGGCTACACCTTC. Its translation: CSARESRRNYGYTF.